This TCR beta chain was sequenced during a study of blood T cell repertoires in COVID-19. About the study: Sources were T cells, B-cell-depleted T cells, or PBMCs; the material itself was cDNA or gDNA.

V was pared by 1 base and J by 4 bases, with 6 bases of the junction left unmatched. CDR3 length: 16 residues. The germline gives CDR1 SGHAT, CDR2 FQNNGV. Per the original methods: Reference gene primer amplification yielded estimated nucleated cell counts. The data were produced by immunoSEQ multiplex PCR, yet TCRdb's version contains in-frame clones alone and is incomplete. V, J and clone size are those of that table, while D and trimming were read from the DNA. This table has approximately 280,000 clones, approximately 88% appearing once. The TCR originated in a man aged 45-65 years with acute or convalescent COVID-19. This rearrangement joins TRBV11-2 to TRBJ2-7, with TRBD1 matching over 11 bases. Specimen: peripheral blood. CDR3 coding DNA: TGTGCCAGCAGCTTAGCGCAAGGGACAGGGGGGTACGAGCAGTACTTC. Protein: CASSLAQGTGGYEQYF.